This is a list of T cell receptor beta chains from one sample in a study of shared clonotypes between healthy human individuals. Assay: immunoSEQ multiplex PCR; the TCRdb copy retains only in-frame clones and omits some. Among around 1,100,000 clones listed, roughly 77% were seen once. The sequenced sample was memory CD4+ T cells from PBMCs. The source of these receptors is a man younger than 35 in good health. Some clones in this sample may be carry-over from other donors' samples. CDR3s include the opening cysteine and the closing phenylalanine or tryptophan. D genes are given only for firm matches. A clone size is listed for some rows: how often the clone was seen (once, few, many), or a class if it is expanded.

d_call	v_call	j_call	clone_size	cdr3_aa	cdr3_nt
.	TRBV28	TRBJ1-5	.	CASIVGDRKIQPQHF	TGTGCCAGCATCGTAGGAGACAGGAAGATTCAGCCCCAGCATTTT
.	TRBV28	TRBJ1-1	.	CALGGRANTEAFF	TGTGCCCTCGGGGGGAGGGCGAACACTGAAGCTTTCTTT
.	TRBV5-4	TRBJ1-4	.	CASSREGGPNEELFF	TGTGCCAGCAGCCGGGAGGGAGGGCCTAATGAAGAACTGTTTTTT
TRBD1	TRBV5-1	TRBJ2-7	.	CASSLVGGVPPEQYF	TGCGCCAGCAGCTTGGTAGGGGGCGTCCCCCCCGAGCAGTACTTC
.	TRBV28	TRBJ1-2	few	CASSLATNYGYTF	TGTGCCAGCAGTTTGGCCACAAACTATGGCTACACCTTC
TRBD1	TRBV5-5	TRBJ1-2	.	CASSWTGLYGYTF	TGTGCCAGCAGCTGGACAGGCCTCTATGGCTACACCTTC
.	TRBV7-9	TRBJ2-7	.	CASSLEGAGYPPYEQYF	TGTGCCAGCAGCTTAGAGGGGGCGGGATACCCACCCTACGAGCAGTACTTC
TRBD1	TRBV19	TRBJ2-1	.	CASSIGGTGAYNEQFF	TGTGCCAGTAGTATAGGAGGTACAGGGGCCTACAATGAGCAGTTCTTC
TRBD1	TRBV7-3	TRBJ2-1	.	CASSSTQGRTFF	TGTGCCAGCAGCTCAACACAGGGGCGGACGTTCTTC
TRBD1	TRBV18	TRBJ2-7	.	CASSPGTGKYEQYF	TGTGCCAGCTCACCCGGGACAGGAAAGTACGAGCAGTACTTC
TRBD2	TRBV28	TRBJ2-7	once	CASSGYGSGGYEQYF	TGTGCCAGCAGCGGATATGGGAGCGGGGGGTACGAGCAGTACTTC
TRBD2	TRBV6-4	TRBJ2-1	many	CASRDWTSGEEQFF	TGTGCCAGCAGAGACTGGACTAGCGGGGAGGAGCAGTTCTTC
.	TRBV29-1	TRBJ2-6	.	CSVEWARSGANVLTF	TGCAGCGTTGAGTGGGCCCGGTCTGGGGCCAACGTCCTGACTTTC
TRBD1	TRBV7-2	TRBJ2-7	once	CASSPLDRGIYEQYF	TGTGCCAGCAGCCCCTTGGACAGGGGGATTTACGAGCAGTACTTC
.	TRBV9	TRBJ2-3	.	CASSAPDRSSTDTQYF	TGTGCCAGCAGCGCCCCAGACAGGTCTAGCACAGATACGCAGTATTTT
.	TRBV28	TRBJ1-5	.	CASSPPRGALRRQPQHF	TGTGCCAGCAGTCCCCCACGGGGGGCCTTGAGACGACAGCCCCAGCATTTT
TRBD2	TRBV5-1	TRBJ2-7	.	CASSSQQRERSEQYF	TGCGCCAGCAGCTCCCAGCAGCGGGAGAGGAGCGAGCAGTACTTC
.	TRBV7-8	TRBJ2-1	once	CASRGPVAPNEQFF	TGTGCCAGCAGGGGGCCAGTCGCCCCAAATGAGCAGTTCTTC
.	TRBV19	TRBJ1-5	.	CASTPKLDQPQHF	TGTGCCAGTACCCCAAAGCTTGATCAGCCCCAGCATTTT
.	TRBV10-2	TRBJ2-7	.	CASSPRPDSTYEQYF	TGCGCCAGCAGCCCCCGCCCCGACTCAACCTACGAGCAGTACTTC
.	TRBV27	TRBJ1-1	.	CASSSGRRNTEAFF	TGTGCCAGCAGTTCGGGACGGAGGAACACTGAAGCTTTCTTT
.	TRBV28	TRBJ1-2	.	CASSFRFYGYTF	TGTGCCAGCAGTTTCAGGTTCTATGGCTACACCTTC
.	TRBV9	TRBJ2-2	few	CASSVGTNTGELFF	TGTGCCAGCAGCGTGGGGACAAACACCGGGGAGCTGTTTTTT
.	TRBV4-3	TRBJ2-5	.	CASSQDRGETQYF	TGCGCCAGCAGCCAAGATCGTGGAGAGACCCAGTACTTC
.	TRBV18	TRBJ1-1	.	CASSPDGHMNTEAFF	TGTGCCAGCTCACCAGACGGACATATGAACACTGAAGCTTTCTTT
TRBD2	TRBV4-2	TRBJ2-7	.	CASSQAAGGPLEQYF	TGTGCCAGCAGCCAAGCAGCGGGAGGTCCTCTCGAGCAGTACTTC
.	TRBV11-3	TRBJ2-5	.	CASSSGRYRETQYF	TGTGCCAGCAGCTCCGGACGGTACCGAGAGACCCAGTACTTC
TRBD1	TRBV9	TRBJ2-1	.	CASSFPGTGGAEQFF	TGTGCCAGCAGCTTCCCAGGGACAGGGGGCGCGGAGCAGTTCTTC
.	TRBV6-5	TRBJ1-1	.	CASSYSSSRTEAFF	TGTGCCAGCAGTTACTCGAGCAGCCGCACTGAAGCTTTCTTT
.	TRBV28	TRBJ2-7	.	CASSTQVYEQYF	TGTGCCAGCAGCACCCAAGTCTACGAGCAGTACTTC
.	TRBV7-3	TRBJ2-7	.	CASSLQTDYEQYF	TGTGCCAGCAGCCTCCAGACAGACTACGAGCAGTACTTC
TRBD1	TRBV19	TRBJ1-5	few	CASSIFRGDQPQHF	TGTGCCAGTAGTATCTTCAGGGGGGATCAGCCCCAGCATTTT
TRBD1	TRBV2	TRBJ2-7	many	CASGRTGYEQYF	TGTGCCAGCGGACGGACAGGCTACGAGCAGTACTTC
TRBD2	TRBV19	TRBJ2-1	.	CASSGGTSGSYEQFF	TGTGCCAGTAGTGGCGGGACTAGCGGGAGCTATGAGCAGTTCTTC
.	TRBV5-3	TRBJ2-1	.	CARSIKIADSSYNEQFF	TGTGCCAGAAGCATAAAAATAGCGGACTCCTCCTACAATGAGCAGTTCTTC
.	TRBV5-1	TRBJ2-2	.	CASSLQASARPNTGELFF	TGCGCCAGCAGCTTGCAGGCTAGCGCGAGACCGAACACCGGGGAGCTGTTTTTT
.	TRBV5-4	TRBJ2-3	.	CASSSDSSDTQYF	TGTGCCAGCAGCTCCGACTCGTCAGATACGCAGTATTTT
.	TRBV19	TRBJ1-2	.	CASSLAASNYGYTF	TGTGCCAGTAGTTTGGCCGCGAGTAACTATGGCTACACCTTC
.	TRBV27	TRBJ2-7	.	CASSSSDVRDEQYF	TGTGCCAGCAGTTCCTCTGATGTCAGGGACGAGCAGTACTTC
.	TRBV4-2	TRBJ1-4	few	CASSQEGGATNEKLFF	TGTGCCAGCAGCCAAGAGGGAGGGGCAACTAATGAAAAACTGTTTTTT
.	TRBV6-5	TRBJ1-5	few	CASGVQRQPQHF	TGTGCCAGCGGGGTACAACGTCAGCCCCAGCATTTT
.	TRBV5-1	TRBJ2-7	.	CASSPGTRGLEQYF	TGCGCCAGCAGCCCCGGGACTAGGGGGCTCGAGCAGTACTTC
.	TRBV2	TRBJ2-7	.	CASSEVRGYEQYF	TGTGCCAGCAGTGAAGTCAGGGGCTACGAGCAGTACTTC
.	TRBV5-4	TRBJ2-7	.	CASSFGSYEQYF	TGTGCCAGCAGCTTCGGCTCCTACGAGCAGTACTTC
.	TRBV6-6	TRBJ2-7	.	CASSYSWRMRTYEQYF	TGTGCCAGCAGTTACTCGTGGAGGATGAGAACCTACGAGCAGTACTTC
.	TRBV19	TRBJ1-2	.	CASSLARNYGYTF	TGTGCCAGTAGTCTCGCACGAAACTATGGCTACACCTTC
.	TRBV4-1	TRBJ2-2	.	CASGRRPFSSNTGELFF	TGCGCCAGCGGCAGGAGACCCTTCTCCTCTAACACCGGGGAGCTGTTTTTT
.	TRBV2	TRBJ1-5	.	CASSGTLNQPQHF	TGTGCCAGCAGCGGAACTTTAAATCAGCCCCAGCATTTT
TRBD1	TRBV7-3	TRBJ2-2	few	CASSFSGTGTTGELFF	TGTGCCAGCAGCTTTTCCGGGACAGGGACCACCGGGGAGCTGTTTTTT
.	TRBV28	TRBJ2-1	.	CASSTENEQFF	TGTGCCAGCAGTACTGAGAATGAGCAGTTCTTC